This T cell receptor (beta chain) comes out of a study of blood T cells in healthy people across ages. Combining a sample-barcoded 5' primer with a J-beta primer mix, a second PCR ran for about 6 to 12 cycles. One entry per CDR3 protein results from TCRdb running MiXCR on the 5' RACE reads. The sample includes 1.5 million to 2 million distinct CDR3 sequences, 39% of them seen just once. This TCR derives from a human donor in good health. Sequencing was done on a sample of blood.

This CDR3 reads CASSMEMGTEAFF. The CDR3 DNA is TGTGCCAGCAGCATGGAGATGGGCACTGAAGCTTTCTTT. This chain joins TRBV9 and TRBJ1-1; D remains unclear. Germline values: CDR1 SGDLS, CDR2 YYNGEE. The CDR3 consists of 13 residues. With 4 bases removed from V and 4 bases from J, the gap between germline ends came to 11 bases.